This is a list of T cell receptor beta chains from one sample in a study of blood T cell repertoires in COVID-19. Assay: immunoSEQ multiplex PCR; the TCRdb copy retains only in-frame clones and omits some. The top ten clones hold 3.5% to 5% of a sample with about 300,000 clones, 80% to 90% of them seen once. Sequencing was done on a sample of PBMCs or T cells enriched from blood (not recorded which). The receptors stem from a man in his thirties or forties who had recovered from COVID-19. Each CDR3 is given with its conserved first and last residue. The order of the fields is clone size, D gene, J gene, V gene, CDR3 protein, CDR3 DNA. D genes are given only for firm matches. Size tells how often a clone was seen (once, few, many) or the class of an expanded clone, and some rows leave it out.

clone_size: -
d_call: TRBD1
j_call: TRBJ2-7
v_call: TRBV19
cdr3_aa: CASKEVHRGPYEQYF
cdr3_nt: TGTGCCAGTAAGGAGGTCCACAGGGGGCCCTACGAGCAGTACTTC

clone_size: -
d_call: TRBD2
j_call: TRBJ2-7
v_call: TRBV2
cdr3_aa: CASILREGPGEQYF
cdr3_nt: TGTGCCAGCATTCTCCGGGAGGGCCCTGGTGAGCAGTACTTC

clone_size: -
d_call: TRBD2
j_call: TRBJ2-3
v_call: TRBV6-5
cdr3_aa: CASSYSGGTDTQYF
cdr3_nt: TGTGCCAGCAGTTACAGCGGGGGGACAGATACGCAGTATTTT

clone_size: -
d_call: -
j_call: TRBJ2-5
v_call: TRBV14
cdr3_aa: CASSQDLLRQETQYF
cdr3_nt: TGTGCCAGCAGCCAAGATCTGCTGCGACAAGAGACCCAGTACTTC

clone_size: -
d_call: -
j_call: TRBJ1-1
v_call: TRBV13
cdr3_aa: CASSLGQSNTEAFF
cdr3_nt: TGTGCCAGCAGCTTAGGACAGTCGAACACTGAAGCTTTCTTT

clone_size: many
d_call: TRBD2
j_call: TRBJ2-7
v_call: TRBV7-2
cdr3_aa: CASSYEMREGRGQYF
cdr3_nt: TGTGCCAGCAGCTATGAGATGCGGGAGGGTCGGGGGCAGTACTTC

clone_size: -
d_call: TRBD1
j_call: TRBJ2-7
v_call: TRBV30
cdr3_aa: CAGTGGLNEQYF
cdr3_nt: TGTGCCGGGACAGGGGGCTTGAACGAGCAGTACTTC

clone_size: once
d_call: -
j_call: TRBJ1-5
v_call: TRBV6-1
cdr3_aa: CAIAQGVYSNQPQHF
cdr3_nt: TGTGCCATAGCTCAGGGTGTTTATAGCAATCAGCCCCAGCATTTT

clone_size: -
d_call: -
j_call: TRBJ1-2
v_call: TRBV6-1
cdr3_aa: CASSEREGQVYGYTF
cdr3_nt: TGTGCCAGCAGTGAAAGGGAGGGACAAGTTTATGGCTACACCTTC

clone_size: -
d_call: -
j_call: TRBJ1-5
v_call: TRBV28
cdr3_aa: CASLESFGNQPQHF
cdr3_nt: TGTGCCAGCCTCGAGAGCTTCGGCAATCAGCCCCAGCATTTT

clone_size: -
d_call: -
j_call: TRBJ2-3
v_call: TRBV11-3
cdr3_aa: CASSFPSWSDTDTQYF
cdr3_nt: TGTGCCAGCAGCTTCCCATCCTGGAGTGACACAGATACGCAGTATTTT

clone_size: -
d_call: -
j_call: TRBJ1-6
v_call: TRBV24-1
cdr3_aa: CATSDLSGHTYNSPLHF
cdr3_nt: TGTGCCACCAGTGATTTGTCGGGACATACTTATAATTCACCCCTCCACTTT

clone_size: few
d_call: -
j_call: TRBJ1-1
v_call: TRBV9
cdr3_aa: CASSQGGENTEAFF
cdr3_nt: TGTGCCAGCAGCCAAGGGGGGGAGAACACTGAAGCTTTCTTT

clone_size: -
d_call: -
j_call: TRBJ2-2
v_call: TRBV27
cdr3_aa: CASTGGGGELFF
cdr3_nt: TGTGCCAGCACTGGGGGAGGCGGGGAGCTGTTTTTT

clone_size: -
d_call: TRBD1
j_call: TRBJ2-7
v_call: TRBV5-1
cdr3_aa: CASSLGTGFYEQYF
cdr3_nt: TGCGCCAGCAGCTTGGGGACAGGATTCTACGAGCAGTACTTC

clone_size: once
d_call: -
j_call: TRBJ1-2
v_call: TRBV5-1
cdr3_aa: CASSPTGTLRYGYTF
cdr3_nt: TGCGCCAGCAGCCCAACAGGTACCCTTCGCTATGGCTACACCTTC

clone_size: once
d_call: -
j_call: TRBJ2-7
v_call: TRBV10-1
cdr3_aa: CAGPVSKSSYEQYF
cdr3_nt: TGCGCCGGGCCCGTCAGTAAGAGCTCCTACGAGCAGTACTTC

clone_size: -
d_call: -
j_call: TRBJ1-1
v_call: TRBV9
cdr3_aa: CASSVDPRGNTEAFF
cdr3_nt: TGTGCCAGCAGCGTAGACCCCCGCGGGAACACTGAAGCTTTCTTT

clone_size: -
d_call: TRBD2
j_call: TRBJ2-3
v_call: TRBV7-2
cdr3_aa: CASSLAPSGSGDTQYF
cdr3_nt: TGTGCCAGCAGCTTAGCCCCCAGCGGGAGCGGAGATACGCAGTATTTT

clone_size: -
d_call: TRBD1
j_call: TRBJ2-7
v_call: TRBV11-3
cdr3_aa: CASSSGTAYEQYF
cdr3_nt: TGTGCCAGCAGCTCCGGGACAGCCTACGAGCAGTACTTC

clone_size: -
d_call: -
j_call: TRBJ1-4
v_call: TRBV5-1
cdr3_aa: CASSRVAATNEKLFF
cdr3_nt: TGCGCCTCCAGCCGGGTCGCAGCAACTAATGAAAAACTGTTTTTT

clone_size: -
d_call: TRBD2
j_call: TRBJ2-7
v_call: TRBV5-1
cdr3_aa: CASSSPSGLAGDEQYF
cdr3_nt: TGCGCCAGCAGCTCCCCTTCTGGACTAGCGGGGGACGAGCAGTACTTC

clone_size: -
d_call: -
j_call: TRBJ1-3
v_call: TRBV11-2
cdr3_aa: CASSSLGTGNTIYF
cdr3_nt: TGTGCCAGCAGCTCCTTGGGCACTGGAAACACCATATATTTT

clone_size: -
d_call: -
j_call: TRBJ1-6
v_call: TRBV5-1
cdr3_aa: CASSPGDRNSPLHF
cdr3_nt: TGCGCCAGCAGCCCGGGCGACAGAAATTCACCCCTCCACTTT

clone_size: -
d_call: TRBD2
j_call: TRBJ2-3
v_call: TRBV2
cdr3_aa: CASSEKLASGGLDTQYF
cdr3_nt: TGTGCCAGCAGTGAAAAATTGGCTAGCGGGGGCCTGGATACGCAGTATTTT

clone_size: -
d_call: -
j_call: TRBJ2-5
v_call: TRBV7-2
cdr3_aa: CASSLVARKQETQYF
cdr3_nt: TGTGCCAGCAGCTTAGTGGCCAGAAAGCAAGAGACCCAGTACTTC

clone_size: -
d_call: -
j_call: TRBJ2-7
v_call: TRBV7-2
cdr3_aa: CASSLGEAFYEQYF
cdr3_nt: TGTGCCAGCAGCCTAGGAGAGGCATTCTACGAGCAGTACTTC

clone_size: -
d_call: -
j_call: TRBJ2-2
v_call: TRBV19
cdr3_aa: CASSIRSVSPTGELFF
cdr3_nt: TGTGCCAGTAGTATACGGAGCGTATCGCCCACCGGGGAGCTGTTTTTT

clone_size: -
d_call: TRBD1
j_call: TRBJ1-1
v_call: TRBV7-8
cdr3_aa: CASSQTGALEAFF
cdr3_nt: TGTGCCAGCAGCCAGACAGGGGCGCTTGAAGCTTTCTTT

clone_size: -
d_call: TRBD1
j_call: TRBJ2-3
v_call: TRBV6-5
cdr3_aa: CASSTDRVRSDTQYF
cdr3_nt: TGTGCCAGCAGTACCGACAGGGTCCGTTCAGATACGCAGTATTTT

clone_size: -
d_call: -
j_call: TRBJ2-5
v_call: TRBV1
cdr3_aa: CTSKDNRGGETQYF
cdr3_nt: TGCACCAGCAAGGACAACAGGGGGGGCGAGACCCAGTACTTC

clone_size: -
d_call: TRBD1
j_call: TRBJ2-2
v_call: TRBV6-4
cdr3_aa: CASSDSFRGQWTGELFF
cdr3_nt: TGTGCCAGCAGTGACTCCTTCAGGGGGCAGTGGACCGGGGAGCTGTTTTTT

clone_size: -
d_call: -
j_call: TRBJ1-1
v_call: TRBV18
cdr3_aa: CASSPITRNTEAFF
cdr3_nt: TGTGCCAGCTCACCCATCACACGGAACACTGAAGCTTTCTTT

clone_size: -
d_call: -
j_call: TRBJ2-2
v_call: TRBV5-4
cdr3_aa: CASSMTENTGELFF
cdr3_nt: TGTGCCAGCAGCATGACAGAGAACACCGGGGAGCTGTTTTTT